The 29 T cell receptor beta chains given below trace back to one sample, sequenced in a study of cytomegalovirus exposure and HLA in healthy donors. Sequenced by immunoSEQ multiplex PCR; TCRdb stores in-frame clones only, minus some. The repertoire includes some 320,000 clones, roughly 90% of them detected once, and 0.95% to 1.5% sits in the top ten. The sequencing input was PBMCs. These receptors were collected from a woman in her twenties or thirties in good health and CMV-seropositive.

The chain couples TRBV5-3 to TRBJ2-2, with unresolved D. TRBV5-3 is an ORF; its function is uncertain. The CDR3 runs to 17 residues. The V end lost 2 bases, the J end lost 0 bases, and 14 bases lay between the germline ends. As DNA, the CDR3 is TGTGCCAGAAGCTTAACTGGTCGCATTTCGAACACCGGGGAGCTGTTTTTT. Its protein is CARSLTGRISNTGELFF.

J is TRBJ2-2 and V is TRBV28; D gene uncertain. The CDR3 sequence is 12 residues long. CDR1 and CDR2 from the germline V gene are MDHEN and SYDVKM. V was shortened by 5 bases and J by 6 bases, with 7 bases between the two germline ends. The chain's CDR3 is CASSLHPGELFF. The CDR3 DNA reads as TGTGCCAGCAGTCTTCACCCCGGGGAGCTGTTTTTT.

The gene calls are TRBV7-9 and TRBJ2-2; 10 bases match TRBD2. The CDR3 has 16 amino acids. Unmatched junction bases numbered 5, after V lost 3 bases and J lost 4 bases. Germline loops: CDR1 SEHNR, CDR2 FQNEAQ (reference sequence). The CDR3 DNA is TGTGCCAGCAGCTTGGAAAGGACTAGCGGCACCGGGGAGCTGTTTTTT. Amino acid sequence: CASSLERTSGTGELFF.

The chain links TRBV6-6 to TRBJ2-3, with D perhaps matching TRBD2 (5 bases). Germline values: CDR1 MNHNY, CDR2 SVGAGI (reference sequence). Trimming cost V 2 bases and J 2 bases, with 11 bases left between them. The length of the CDR3 is 15 residues. CDR3: CASSYEGYYTDTQYF. As DNA, the CDR3 is TGTGCCAGCAGTTACGAGGGCTATTACACAGATACGCAGTATTTT.

On this clone: This same CDR3 is encoded by further DNA sequences in the sample. The genes are TRBV27 and TRBJ2-7; TRBD1 matches 11 bases. J gave up 3 bases and V 2 bases, and 3 bases lay outside the gene matches. This CDR3 is built from 15 residues. The V gene's germline CDR1 is MNHEY and CDR2 SMNVEV (reference sequence). The CDR3 nucleotides read TGTGCCAGCAGTTTAAGTGGGACAGGGGGCTACGAGCAGTACTTC. This translates into CASSLSGTGGYEQYF.

The chain recombines TRBV12-5 with TRBJ1-1; D unclear. Germline assignment: CDR1 LGHNT and CDR2 FRNRAP. Trimming left V 0 bases short and J 1 base short, with 15 bases between. The CDR3 loop spans 17 amino acids. CDR3 region: CASGLVLDHTRNTEAFF. CDR3 sequence (DNA): TGTGCTAGTGGTTTGGTATTGGACCACACAAGGAACACTGAAGCTTTCTTT.

CDR3 nucleotide sequence: TGTGCCAGCAGTCGAGGGGCGGGGGAGTTGTCGGAAGAGACCCAGTACTTC. This translates into CASSRGAGELSEETQYF. V gene TRBV7-9 combines with J gene TRBJ2-5; 7 nucleotides line up with TRBD2. Losses at the gene ends were 6 bases for V and 3 bases for J; bases not matched to a gene: 16. The germline V gene encodes CDR1 SEHNR and CDR2 FQNEAQ (reference sequence). The CDR3 extends over 17 amino acids. Complete variable domain (other parts from reference TRBV7-9 and TRBJ2-5): DTGVSQNPRHKITKRGQNVTFRCDPISEHNRLYWYRQTLGQGPEFLTYFQNEAQLEKSRLLSDRFSAERPKGSFSTLEIQRTEQGDSAMYLCASSRGAGELSEETQYFGPGTRLLVL.

This clone occurred once. This chain joins TRBV7-2 and TRBJ2-7; D unclear. Per germline, CDR1 SGHTA and CDR2 FQGNSA. There are 15 residues in the CDR3. The V gene lost 5 bases and the J gene lost 0 bases, with 14 bases spanning the gap. CDR3 bases: TGTGCCAGCAGCCTCAATCCCGGATTCTCCTACGAGCAGTACTTC. Translated, it gives CASSLNPGFSYEQYF. The full variable domain, its missing parts supplied by reference TRBV7-2 and TRBJ2-7, is GAGVSQSPSNKVTEKGKDVELRCDPISGHTALYWYRQSLGQGLEFLIYFQGNSAPDKSGLPSDRFSAERTGGSVSTLTIQRTQQEDSAVYLCASSLNPGFSYEQYFGPGTRLTVT.

The chain uses TRBV2 and TRBJ2-2; 12 bases are shared with TRBD2. V was pared by 6 bases and J by 4 bases, with 12 bases of the junction left unmatched. The CDR3 sequence is 18 residues long. Looked up from germline, CDR1 is SNHLY and CDR2 is FYNNEI. CDR3 protein: CASRSRLTSGGLTGELFF. The CDR3 DNA follows: TGTGCCAGCAGAAGCCGTCTGACTAGCGGGGGACTCACCGGGGAGCTGTTTTTT.

As concerns this clone: Other DNA sequences in the sample encode the same CDR3. The chain carries TRBV30 and TRBJ1-1; no firm D call. V lost 2 bases, J lost 1 base, and 5 bases lay in between. Germline-derived CDR1 and CDR2 are GTSNPN and SVGIG (reference sequence). The length of the CDR3 is 12 residues. The CDR3 reads CAWSPGNTEAFF. For the CDR3, the DNA is TGTGCCTGGAGTCCGGGGAACACTGAAGCTTTCTTT.

The V call is TRBV29-1, the J call TRBJ2-1, with D unresolved. Between the trimmed V and J ends, which lost 1 base and 4 bases, there was a span of 11 bases. CDR1 and CDR2 (germline): SQVTM, ANQGSEA. This CDR3 comprises 14 residues. This CDR3 reads CSVEATLGYNEQFF. CDR3 nucleotides: TGCAGCGTTGAAGCCACCCTGGGATACAATGAGCAGTTCTTC.

The rearrangement uses TRBV9 and TRBJ2-2; D is uncertain. Looked up from germline, CDR1 is SGDLS and CDR2 is YYNGEE. The CDR3 extends over 14 amino acids. V lost 5 bases and J lost 3, with 11 bases in between. The CDR3 DNA is TGTGCCAGCAGACTAAACCAGTACACCGGGGAGCTGTTTTTT. It encodes CASRLNQYTGELFF.

The rearrangement joins TRBV14 to TRBJ1-6, with TRBD1 matching over 9 bases. V was pared by 1 base and J by 8 bases, with 6 bases of the junction left unmatched. CDR1 is SGHDN, CDR2 FVKESK, per germline. There are 16 residues in the CDR3. The CDR3 loop reads CASSQAPGQGYSPLHF. The DNA for the CDR3 is TGTGCCAGCAGCCAAGCCCCGGGACAGGGTTATTCACCCCTCCACTTT.

V and J are TRBV7-2 and TRBJ2-3, with D possibly called TRBD1 or TRBD2 (5 bases each). V lost 3 bases, J lost 1 base, and 11 bases lay in between. CDR3 size: 15 residues. CDR1 and CDR2 (germline): SGHTA, FQGNSA. The CDR3: CASSLLLGGTDTQYF. CDR3 bases: TGTGCCAGCAGCTTGTTGTTGGGGGGCACAGATACGCAGTATTTT.

V is TRBV6-5 and J is TRBJ2-1; no definite D call. V was shortened by 0 bases and J by 7 bases, with 10 bases between the two germline ends. Germline-derived CDR1 and CDR2 are MNHEY and SVGAGI. The CDR3 is 14 amino acids. CDR3 amino acids: CASSYSPRVNEQFF. Here the CDR3 DNA reads TGTGCCAGCAGTTACTCACCAAGGGTTAATGAGCAGTTCTTC.

The count of this clone is one. The chain combines TRBV18 with TRBJ2-7; maybe TRBD2 (6 bases). Germline-derived CDR1 and CDR2 are KGHSH and LQKENI. V was clipped by 0 bases and J by 3 bases, with 9 bases between them. This CDR3 spans 14 amino acids. This CDR3 is CASSPPLGGYEQYF. DNA of the CDR3: TGTGCCAGCTCACCACCGCTCGGGGGCTACGAGCAGTACTTC.

The count of this clone is one. The chain links TRBV2 to TRBJ1-1; TRBD1 agrees at 9 bases. The CDR3 covers 16 residues. With 8 bases clipped from V and 4 bases from J, the junction kept 14 bases outside the gene matches. Germline V gene data show CDR1 as SNHLY and CDR2 as FYNNEI. The CDR3 sequence is CASGVSRDRAGTEAFF. CDR3 in DNA: TGTGCCAGCGGGGTCAGCCGGGACAGGGCGGGCACTGAAGCTTTCTTT.

This clone turned up a few times. The chain employs TRBV18 and TRBJ1-5, with a tentative D call TRBD1 (5 bases). V gave up 6 bases and J gave up 7 bases, with 16 bases separating them. CDR3 size: 14 residues. CDR1 is KGHSH and CDR2 is LQKENI in the germline V gene. For the CDR3, the DNA is TGTGCCAGCTCGCCCGCCGGGGGGAGGCAGCCCCAGCATTTT. Translating gives CASSPAGGRQPQHF.

This chain links TRBV27 with TRBJ1-3; TRBD1 matches at 7 bases. V dropped 5 bases and J dropped 0; count of bases not matched to a gene: 4. This CDR3 has 15 residues. Germline V gene sequence: CDR1 MNHEY, CDR2 SMNVEV (reference sequence). The CDR3 nucleotides read TGTGCCAGCAGTACGACAGGGCTCTCTGGAAACACCATATATTTT. It is translated as CASSTTGLSGNTIYF.

There are a few counts of this clone. The J gene is TRBJ2-2, the V gene TRBV14; D not resolved. Deletions cut 4 bases from V and 4 bases from J, with 7 bases between. CDR1 and CDR2 (germline): SGHDN, FVKESK. The CDR3 length is 13 residues. The CDR3 DNA is TGTGCCAGCAGCCTCCCATCCACCGGGGAGCTGTTTTTT. It specifies CASSLPSTGELFF.

The chain employs TRBV15 and TRBJ2-3; TRBD2 might be the D (5 bases). Germline-derived CDR1 and CDR2 are LNHNV and YYDKDF (reference sequence). Trimming shortened V by 6 bases and J by 2 bases, and 15 bases separated the two germline ends. The CDR3 covers 15 residues. The CDR3 protein is CATRVELVATDTQYF. CDR3 DNA sequence: TGTGCCACCAGGGTGGAACTAGTGGCCACAGATACGCAGTATTTT.

This rearrangement joins TRBV6-5 to TRBJ1-1; D gene ambiguous. Trimming took 0 bases from V and 0 from J, leaving 8 bases between them. The CDR3 is made up of 15 amino acids. Germline CDR1 is MNHEY and CDR2 is SVGAGI. Here the CDR3 reads CASSYSWQMNTEAFF. CDR3 bases: TGTGCCAGCAGTTACTCGTGGCAGATGAACACTGAAGCTTTCTTT.

As for this clone: The same CDR3 is also encoded by other DNA sequences in this sample. The chain joins TRBV9 to TRBJ1-1; TRBD1 is a possible D gene (5 bases). This CDR3 contains 13 residues. The germline V gene has CDR1 SGDLS and CDR2 YYNGEE. V lost 2 bases, J lost 5 bases, and 10 bases lay in between. In DNA, the CDR3 is TGTGCCAGCAGCGTTGGGGGGTATACTGAAGCTTTCTTT. Its translation is CASSVGGYTEAFF.

The chain joins TRBV15 to TRBJ2-3; D gene unclear. V shed 0 bases and J shed 0 bases, with 13 bases lying between them. The V gene's germline CDR1 is LNHNV and CDR2 YYDKDF (reference sequence). The length of the CDR3 is 17 residues. For the CDR3, the DNA is TGTGCCACCAGCAGAGATAACGGCGGTACTAGCACAGATACGCAGTATTTT. Translated: CATSRDNGGTSTDTQYF. The full variable domain, with the rest looked up from reference TRBV15 and TRBJ2-3, is DAMVIQNPRYQVTQFGKPVTLSCSQTLNHNVMYWYQQKSSQAPKLLFHYYDKDFNNEADTPDNFQSRRPNTSFCFLDIRSPGLGDTAMYLCATSRDNGGTSTDTQYFGPGTRLTVL.

The CDR3 protein is CSAGDRKLPSGNTIYF. CDR3 bases: TGCAGCGCTGGGGACAGAAAACTTCCCTCTGGAAACACCATATATTTT. This chain joins TRBV29-1 and TRBJ1-3, with 7 nucleotides matching TRBD1. There are 16 residues in the CDR3. Unmatched junction bases numbered 12, after V lost 7 bases and J lost 0 bases. CDR1 SQVTM and CDR2 ANQGSEA come from the germline V gene. The variable domain in full, completed from reference TRBV29-1 and TRBJ1-3, reads SAVISQKPSRDICQRGTSLTIQCQVDSQVTMMFWYRQQPGQSLTLIATANQGSEATYESGFVIDKFPISRPNLTFSTLTVSNMSPEDSSIYLCSAGDRKLPSGNTIYFGEGSWLTVV.

The J gene is TRBJ2-6, the V gene TRBV5-1, with a possible D match to TRBD2 (5 bases). The CDR3 covers 18 residues. CDR1 is SGHRS and CDR2 is YFSETQ in the germline V gene. With 0 bases removed from V and 0 bases from J, the gap between germline ends came to 13 bases. Written as DNA, the CDR3 is TGCGCCAGCAGCTTGGCCTGGACTCTAAGCTCTGGGGCCAACGTCCTGACTTTC. This sequence encodes CASSLAWTLSSGANVLTF.

V gene TRBV27 combines with J gene TRBJ1-5; tentatively, D is TRBD1 (5 bases). The V gene's germline CDR1 is MNHEY and CDR2 SMNVEV (reference sequence). This CDR3 spans 14 amino acids. V lost 2 bases and J lost 3, with 8 bases in between. For the CDR3, the DNA is TGTGCCAGCAGTTTAGGGGGAGCCAATCAGCCCCAGCATTTT. Translated, it gives CASSLGGANQPQHF.

This rearrangement joins TRBV30 to TRBJ1-5; possibly TRBD1 for D (6 bases). CDR3 length: 14 amino acids. V lost 5 bases and J 3 bases, leaving 14 bases between the germline ends. Germline CDR1 and CDR2: GTSNPN and SVGIG (reference sequence). The CDR3 DNA reads TGTGCCTGGGGGAAGGGGGGGTACAATCAGCCCCAGCATTTT. It encodes CAWGKGGYNQPQHF.

The chain uses TRBV4-1 and TRBJ1-3, with unresolved D. The V gene's germline CDR1 is MGHRA and CDR2 YSYEKL. The CDR3 sequence is 13 residues long. Trimming removed 1 base at V and 8 bases at J, with 9 bases between. CDR3 loop: CASSQVSVDTIYF. The CDR3 DNA reads as TGCGCCAGCAGCCAAGTTAGTGTGGACACCATATATTTT.